This entry concerns a single TCR beta chain. Germline V gene sequence: CDR1 MDHEN, CDR2 SYDVKM. The V gene lost 8 bases and the J gene lost 11 bases, with 15 bases spanning the gap. The CDR3 contains 11 residues. The source of the sample is a study of blood T cell repertoires in COVID-19. Study-level background: There were acute and convalescent COVID-19 samples, and they came from the United States, Italy and Spain.

Original handling: Amplifying reference gene primers gave estimates of nucleated cell counts. Produced via immunoSEQ multiplex PCR; TCRdb's table is partial and in-frame only. V and J calls plus clone size are reproduced from that table; the DNA served to infer D and trimming. Of 50,000 to 65,000 clones in the sample, around 90% were seen once. The source of this sequence is a man aged 45 to 65 with active COVID-19. The material sequenced was peripheral blood. This rearrangement joins TRBV28 to TRBJ1-1; a possible D gene is TRBD1 (5 bases). CDR3 sequence: CASRNRGSAFF. DNA of the CDR3: TGTGCCAGCCGCAACCGGGGGTCGGCTTTCTTT.